The sequence of this T cell receptor (beta chain) was determined in a study of CD8+ T cells in alopecia areata (dated by TCRdb to 2017 to 2018). At the level of the whole study: The treated patients took part in an open-label pilot trial in which moderate-to-severe alopecia areata was treated with oral tofacitinib at 5 to 10 mg twice daily. Tofacitinib was administered for 6 to 18 months, and 6 months of follow-up off drug were then conducted to assess delayed response and recurrence. High-throughput TCRbeta sequencing was used to examine T cell clonal expansion in alopecia areata in both the C3H/HeJ mouse model and human patients. On the human side, TCRbeta sequencing was run on scalp tissue and on sorted CD4+ and CD8+ peripheral blood T cells from healthy controls and from alopecia areata patients with either patchy or totalis/universalis disease. Biopsies were taken from tofacitinib-treated patients at baseline and at 4 and 24 weeks of treatment, and a later scalp biopsy was taken in several of the tofacitinib-treated patients. Scalp clonality was compared across normal scalp (n=4), patchy alopecia areata scalp (n=8), and alopecia totalis/universalis scalp (n=8). The RNA source kit depended on sample type: the PAXgene miRNA kit for fixed scalp, the miRNeasy kit for PBMCs, and the RNeasy kit for mouse skin. Amplification of TCRbeta CDR3 regions was done by immunoSEQ multiplex PCR using 35 Vbeta forward primers and 13 Jbeta reverse primers.

The CDR3 contains 13 residues, cysteine and phenylalanine counted. Of all the DNA, just the CDR3 is kept, 39 bases in frame from base 1. CDR1 MNHNY and CDR2 SVGAGI were looked up in the germline V gene (reference sequence). The junction shows trimming of 3 bases on V and 3 bases on J, plus 8 bases between the germline ends. The label giving this sample's time point can be read as: baseline before oral tofacitinib. Peripheral blood and lesional scalp punch biopsies were obtained from patients with alopecia areata. After PBMCs were isolated by density centrifugation and stained for CD3, CD4 and CD8, a FACSAria was used to sort CD4+ and CD8+ T cells. Study-level results and caveats: Compared with normal scalp, lesional scalp had higher clonality and more expanded CD8+ clones, particularly in alopecia totalis/universalis, a pattern that suggests antigenic drive. Scalp TCR repertoire analysis is complicated because resident alphabeta T cells in normal human skin are also sequenced, whereas mouse skin is dominated by gammadelta T cells. Shared TCR sequences between patients were less evident than in mice, which may be partly attributable to HLA diversity in the patient population.

Library construction relied on the immunoSEQ multiplex PCR assay. RNA was extracted from all samples and reverse transcribed into cDNA as template for TCR sequencing. SuperScript III was used to make first-strand cDNA, primed with a 2:1 mix of oligo-dT and random hexamers. Amplification bias was assessed with a synthetic immune receptor repertoire, and residual bias was removed computationally. The published analysis was carried out like this. Raw reads were preprocessed for error removal, and CDR3 was defined according to IMGT conventions as running from the conserved cysteine to phenylalanine. Clonality was calculated as 1 minus Shannon entropy normalized by log2 of the number of productive unique TCRs. Whether scalp clones were CD4 or CD8 was inferred by matching scalp TCRbeta sequences against CD4 and CD8 repertoires sorted from blood. TCRdb stores this immuneACCESS table with in-frame sequences only. Part of the clones is absent; in the studies checked, under half of the shortfall reflects unresolved V genes, and no reason is known for the rest. That table is the source of V, J and clone size, and D and trimming were worked out from the DNA. Within this sample are fewer than 200,000 clones, with about 63% of them counted one time only. The ten biggest clones cover about 14% of the sample.

Of note for this clone: It lacks a known antigen. Base-call qualities are not available, and no considerably larger clone is one nucleotide away.

The TCR originated in a human donor with alopecia areata. The source was CD4+ T cells sorted from blood, collected at week 0. This chain is built from TRBV6-6 and TRBJ2-5, with the D segment identity uncertain. The CDR3 has the sequence CASSYRQEETQYF. The bases are TGTGCCAGCAGTTATCGTCAGGAAGAGACCCAGTACTTC.